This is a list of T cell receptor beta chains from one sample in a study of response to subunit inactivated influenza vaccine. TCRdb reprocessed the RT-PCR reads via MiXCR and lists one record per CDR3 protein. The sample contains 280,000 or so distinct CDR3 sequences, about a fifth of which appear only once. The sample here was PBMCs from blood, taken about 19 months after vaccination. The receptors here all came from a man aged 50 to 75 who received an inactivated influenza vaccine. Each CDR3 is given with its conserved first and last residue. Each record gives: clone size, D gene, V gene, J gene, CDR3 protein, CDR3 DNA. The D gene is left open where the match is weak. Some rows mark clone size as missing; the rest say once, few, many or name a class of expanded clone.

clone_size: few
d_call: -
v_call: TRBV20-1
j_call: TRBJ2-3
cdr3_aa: CSARGTSTDTQYF
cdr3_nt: TGCAGTGCTAGGGGGACTAGCACAGATACGCAGTATTTT

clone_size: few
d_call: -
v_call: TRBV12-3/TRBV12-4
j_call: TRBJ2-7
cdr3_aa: CASSLRQVGGEQYF
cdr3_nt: TGTGCCAGCAGTTTACGTCAGGTAGGGGGGGAGCAGTACTTC

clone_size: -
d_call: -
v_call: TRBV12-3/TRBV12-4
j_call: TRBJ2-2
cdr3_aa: CASGHKNTGELFF
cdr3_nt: TGTGCCAGCGGCCACAAGAACACCGGGGAGCTGTTTTTT

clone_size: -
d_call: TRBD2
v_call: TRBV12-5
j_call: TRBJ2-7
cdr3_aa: CASGLGLAYEQYF
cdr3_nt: TGTGCTAGTGGTCTCGGACTAGCCTACGAGCAGTACTTC

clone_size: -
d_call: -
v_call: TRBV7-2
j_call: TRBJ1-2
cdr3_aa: CASSLDRLANYGYTF
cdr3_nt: TGTGCCAGCAGCTTAGATCGTCTGGCTAACTATGGCTACACCTTC

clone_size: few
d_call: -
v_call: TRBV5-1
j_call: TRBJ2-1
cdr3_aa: CASSLTGASYNEQFF
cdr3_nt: TGCGCCAGCAGCTTGACGGGGGCGTCCTACAATGAGCAGTTCTTC

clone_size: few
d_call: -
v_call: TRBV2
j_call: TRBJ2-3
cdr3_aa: CASSENADTQYF
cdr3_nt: TGTGCCAGCAGTGAAAACGCAGATACGCAGTATTTT

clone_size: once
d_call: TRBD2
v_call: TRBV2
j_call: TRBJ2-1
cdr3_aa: CASSENGLAGGEQFF
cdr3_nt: TGTGCCAGCAGTGAAAACGGCCTAGCGGGAGGCGAGCAGTTCTTC

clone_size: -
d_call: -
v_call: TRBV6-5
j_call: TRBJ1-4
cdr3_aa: CASSYFGRGKEKLFF
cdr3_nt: TGTGCCAGCAGTTACTTCGGCAGGGGCAAGGAAAAACTGTTTTTT

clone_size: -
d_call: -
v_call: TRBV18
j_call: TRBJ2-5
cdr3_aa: CASSPPVRRHQETQYF
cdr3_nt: TGTGCCAGCTCACCACCGGTGCGACGGCACCAAGAGACCCAGTACTTC

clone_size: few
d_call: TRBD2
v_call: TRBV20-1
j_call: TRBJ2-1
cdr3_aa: CSAKGLAGGYNEQFF
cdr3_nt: TGCAGTGCTAAAGGACTAGCGGGAGGTTACAATGAGCAGTTCTTC

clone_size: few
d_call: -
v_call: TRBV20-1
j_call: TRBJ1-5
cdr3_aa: CSASRGWDQPQHF
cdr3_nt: TGCAGTGCCAGCAGGGGTTGGGATCAGCCCCAGCATTTT

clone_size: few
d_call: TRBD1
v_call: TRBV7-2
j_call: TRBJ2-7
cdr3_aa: CASSPRTGDYEQYF
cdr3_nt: TGTGCCAGCAGCCCCCGGACAGGGGATTACGAGCAGTACTTC

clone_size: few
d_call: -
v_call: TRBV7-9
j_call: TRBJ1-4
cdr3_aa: CASSLYREPANEKLFF
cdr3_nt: TGTGCCAGCAGCTTGTACAGGGAGCCGGCTAATGAAAAACTGTTTTTT

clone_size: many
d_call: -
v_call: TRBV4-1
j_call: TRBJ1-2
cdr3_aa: CASSQGHGQYHGYTF
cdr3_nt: TGCGCCAGCAGCCAAGGTCACGGACAATACCATGGCTACACCTTC

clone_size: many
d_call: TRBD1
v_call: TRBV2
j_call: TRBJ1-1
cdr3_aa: CASKDVGQGNTEAFF
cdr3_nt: TGTGCCAGCAAGGATGTGGGACAGGGGAACACTGAAGCTTTCTTT

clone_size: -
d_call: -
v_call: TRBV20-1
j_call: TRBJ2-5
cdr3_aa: CSARPTGGLWGTQYF
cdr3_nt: TGCAGTGCTAGACCTACAGGAGGGCTTTGGGGGACCCAGTACTTC

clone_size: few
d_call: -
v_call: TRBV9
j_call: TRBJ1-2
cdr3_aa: CASSVISNYGYTF
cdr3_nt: TGTGCCAGCAGCGTAATATCTAACTATGGCTACACCTTC

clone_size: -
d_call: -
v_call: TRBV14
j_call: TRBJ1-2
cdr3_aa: CASSQGLGTSYGYTF
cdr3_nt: TGTGCCAGCAGCCAAGGCCTGGGGACGAGCTATGGCTACACCTTC

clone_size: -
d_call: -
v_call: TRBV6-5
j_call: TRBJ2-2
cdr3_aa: CASIWGFTGELFF
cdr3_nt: TGTGCCAGCATTTGGGGATTCACCGGGGAGCTGTTTTTT

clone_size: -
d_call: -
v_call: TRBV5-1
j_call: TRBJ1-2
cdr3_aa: CASSLALGLGGYTF
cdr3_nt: TGCGCCAGCAGCTTGGCCCTGGGACTAGGGGGCTACACCTTC

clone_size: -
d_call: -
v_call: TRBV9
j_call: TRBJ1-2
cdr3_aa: CASSVGPENYGYTF
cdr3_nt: TGTGCCAGCAGCGTAGGGCCTGAGAACTATGGCTACACCTTC

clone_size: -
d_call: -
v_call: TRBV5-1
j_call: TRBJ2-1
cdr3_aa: CASSLLTYSYNEQFF
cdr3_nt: TGCGCCAGCAGCTTGCTGACATACTCCTACAATGAGCAGTTCTTC